These T cell receptor beta chains were read from a single sample in a study of cytomegalovirus exposure and HLA in healthy donors. TCRdb's copy holds only in-frame clones and misses some; the assay was immunoSEQ multiplex PCR. The table records about 170,000 clones, approximately 87% of them present only once. Sequenced material: PBMCs. These receptors all come from a young woman in good health and CMV-seronegative. Each CDR3 is given with its conserved first and last residue. D genes are given only for firm matches.

CDR3 protein: CASSSRDTSSYEQYF
J gene: TRBJ2-7
D gene: NA
CDR3 length: 15
V gene: TRBV7-9

CDR3 protein: CASSFREGPTEAFF
J gene: TRBJ1-1
D gene: NA
CDR3 length: 14
V gene: TRBV6-5

CDR3 protein: CASSITGTSGGARTDTQYF
J gene: TRBJ2-3
D gene: TRBD2
CDR3 length: 19
V gene: TRBV9

CDR3 protein: CASSYYQREGDEQFF
J gene: TRBJ2-1
D gene: TRBD2
CDR3 length: 15
V gene: TRBV6-6

CDR3 protein: CASSLAGTGFTGELFF
J gene: TRBJ2-2
D gene: TRBD1
CDR3 length: 16
V gene: TRBV7-8

CDR3 protein: CASSPQTGTANQETQYF
J gene: TRBJ2-5
D gene: TRBD1
CDR3 length: 17
V gene: TRBV4-1

CDR3 protein: CASSQAASSHEQYF
J gene: TRBJ2-7
D gene: NA
CDR3 length: 14
V gene: TRBV4-2

CDR3 protein: CASRGGDQETQYF
J gene: TRBJ2-5
D gene: NA
CDR3 length: 13
V gene: TRBV7-9

CDR3 protein: CASSLPGLAGGKTSYEQYF
J gene: TRBJ2-7
D gene: TRBD2
CDR3 length: 19
V gene: TRBV11-2

CDR3 protein: CASSLSTGNLQETQYF
J gene: TRBJ2-5
D gene: NA
CDR3 length: 16
V gene: TRBV5-1

CDR3 protein: CASSFSGGGSDTQYF
J gene: TRBJ2-3
D gene: TRBD2
CDR3 length: 15
V gene: TRBV13

CDR3 protein: CSVKGVPSYEQYF
J gene: TRBJ2-7
D gene: NA
CDR3 length: 13
V gene: TRBV29-1

CDR3 protein: CASSLGAGYSNQPQHF
J gene: TRBJ1-5
D gene: NA
CDR3 length: 16
V gene: TRBV7-6

CDR3 protein: CASSELDNEKLFF
J gene: TRBJ1-4
D gene: NA
CDR3 length: 13
V gene: TRBV2

CDR3 protein: CATSSVLYNEQFF
J gene: TRBJ2-1
D gene: NA
CDR3 length: 13
V gene: TRBV19

CDR3 protein: CASSVGGSANEKLFF
J gene: TRBJ1-4
D gene: NA
CDR3 length: 15
V gene: TRBV9

CDR3 protein: CAWSFNFEQYF
J gene: TRBJ2-7
D gene: NA
CDR3 length: 11
V gene: TRBV30

CDR3 protein: CASSSDTQYF
J gene: TRBJ2-3
D gene: NA
CDR3 length: 10
V gene: TRBV10-2

CDR3 protein: CASSVAGGPIGREQFF
J gene: TRBJ2-1
D gene: TRBD2
CDR3 length: 16
V gene: TRBV9

CDR3 protein: CAASGQYQSPLHF
J gene: TRBJ1-6
D gene: TRBD1
CDR3 length: 13
V gene: TRBV6-1

CDR3 protein: CASSLEGGGTDTQYF
J gene: TRBJ2-3
D gene: NA
CDR3 length: 15
V gene: TRBV5-1

CDR3 protein: CASSPELTGVDTEAFF
J gene: TRBJ1-1
D gene: TRBD1
CDR3 length: 16
V gene: TRBV9

CDR3 protein: CASSFPPTSAAYNEQFF
J gene: TRBJ2-1
D gene: TRBD2
CDR3 length: 17
V gene: TRBV27

CDR3 protein: CASSESSRGWQETQYF
J gene: TRBJ2-5
D gene: NA
CDR3 length: 16
V gene: TRBV6-1

CDR3 protein: CAWSLGQAYNEQFF
J gene: TRBJ2-1
D gene: TRBD1
CDR3 length: 14
V gene: TRBV30

CDR3 protein: CASSIRHSYEQYF
J gene: TRBJ2-7
D gene: NA
CDR3 length: 13
V gene: TRBV19

CDR3 protein: CASSGRRAGGYTF
J gene: TRBJ1-2
D gene: NA
CDR3 length: 13
V gene: TRBV27

CDR3 protein: CASSYDGQGETQYF
J gene: TRBJ2-5
D gene: NA
CDR3 length: 14
V gene: TRBV28

CDR3 protein: CASSVGTGPNTYEQYF
J gene: TRBJ2-7
D gene: TRBD1
CDR3 length: 16
V gene: TRBV5-4

CDR3 protein: CASSQLATGGEYF
J gene: TRBJ2-4
D gene: TRBD1
CDR3 length: 13
V gene: TRBV16

CDR3 protein: CASTSTSGTEAFF
J gene: TRBJ1-1
D gene: NA
CDR3 length: 13
V gene: TRBV6-5

CDR3 protein: CASSIAAEAFF
J gene: TRBJ1-1
D gene: NA
CDR3 length: 11
V gene: TRBV19

CDR3 protein: CASRRGTGGTGGNQPQHF
J gene: TRBJ1-5
D gene: TRBD1
CDR3 length: 18
V gene: TRBV4-1

CDR3 protein: CSVTITTDTQYF
J gene: TRBJ2-3
D gene: NA
CDR3 length: 12
V gene: TRBV29-1

CDR3 protein: CATSPQLGSRYEKLFF
J gene: TRBJ1-4
D gene: NA
CDR3 length: 16
V gene: TRBV15

CDR3 protein: CASSQGRAQSGIQYF
J gene: TRBJ2-4
D gene: NA
CDR3 length: 15
V gene: TRBV4-3

CDR3 protein: CASSLPGLAGVEQFF
J gene: TRBJ2-1
D gene: TRBD2
CDR3 length: 15
V gene: TRBV27

CDR3 protein: CASGFSTDTQYF
J gene: TRBJ2-3
D gene: NA
CDR3 length: 12
V gene: TRBV12-5

CDR3 protein: CASSYKSSGAYEQYF
J gene: TRBJ2-7
D gene: TRBD2
CDR3 length: 15
V gene: TRBV6-5